This T cell receptor (beta chain) originates from a study of cytomegalovirus exposure and HLA in healthy donors. The CDR3 runs to 15 residues. V lost 5 bases, J lost 2 bases, and 4 bases stayed unmatched. The germline V gene has CDR1 MGHRA and CDR2 YSYEKL. A multiplex PCR was run with 60 Vbeta primers and 13 Jbeta primers. Profiled with immunoSEQ multiplex PCR; TCRdb holds only in-frame clones, not every one. The sample carries about 190,000 clones, over 80% recorded once. This receptor was identified in a man in his forties in good health and CMV-seropositive. This chain joins TRBV4-1 and TRBJ2-7, with 12 bases fitting TRBD1. Sequencing input: PBMCs. The CDR3 sequence: CASSSGTGGTYEQYF. The CDR3 DNA sequence: TGCGCCAGCAGCAGCGGGACAGGGGGCACCTACGAGCAGTACTTC.